Here is one T cell receptor (beta chain) with its context. Negative isolation yielded the CD8+ and CD4+ T cells, while FACS enriched the TEMRA cells. This record belongs to a study of CD8 T cells in Susac syndrome. RNA totalling about 0.5 to 1 ug underwent reverse transcription with random hexamers. Coverage of TCR beta CDR3 amplification by immunoSEQ multiplex PCR extended to 54 Vbeta and 13 Jbeta. TCRdb recomputed calls from the immunoSEQ multiplex PCR reads with MiXCR, one row per CDR3 protein. The sample holds around 300,000 distinct CDR3 sequences, just over 90% seen once. This TCR was sampled from a human donor with multiple sclerosis. The sequencing sample was made of CD4+ T cells from PBMCs.

The DNA for the CDR3 is TGTGCCTGCAGAGAGGGACTTAGCACAGATACGCAGTATTTT. Translated: CACREGLSTDTQYF. The V call is TRBV30, the J call TRBJ2-3; D may be TRBD2 (6 bases). CDR1 GTSNPN and CDR2 SVGIG come from the germline V gene (reference sequence). The CDR3 extends over 14 amino acids. With 6 bases removed from V and 0 bases from J, the gap between germline ends came to 13 bases.